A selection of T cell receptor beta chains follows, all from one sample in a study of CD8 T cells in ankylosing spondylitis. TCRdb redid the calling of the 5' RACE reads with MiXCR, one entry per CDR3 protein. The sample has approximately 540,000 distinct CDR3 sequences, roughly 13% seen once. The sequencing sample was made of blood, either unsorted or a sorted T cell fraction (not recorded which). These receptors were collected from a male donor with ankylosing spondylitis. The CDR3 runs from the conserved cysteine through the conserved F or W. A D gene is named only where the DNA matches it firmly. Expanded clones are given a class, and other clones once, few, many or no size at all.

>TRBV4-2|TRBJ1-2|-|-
TGTGCCAGCAGCCAAGATATGGCTAACTATGGCTACACCTTC
CASSQDMANYGYTF
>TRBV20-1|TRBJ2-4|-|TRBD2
TGCAGTGCGGGCCGGTCGGGGGGGGCCAAAAACATTCAGTACTTC
CSAGRSGGAKNIQYF
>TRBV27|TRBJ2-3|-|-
TGTGCCAGCGGACGGGGGACAGACACAGATACGCAGTATTTT
CASGRGTDTDTQYF
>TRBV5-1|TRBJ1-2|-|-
TGCGCCAGCGGACAGTCCTTTAACTATGGCTACACCTTC
CASGQSFNYGYTF
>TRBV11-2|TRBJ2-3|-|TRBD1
TGTGCCAGCAGCCCCAAGTTGCAGGGGGCATTCTCGGATACGCAGTATTTT
CASSPKLQGAFSDTQYF
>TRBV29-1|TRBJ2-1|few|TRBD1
TGCAGCGCCGCGGGGACAGGGATACATGAGCAGTTCTTC
CSAAGTGIHEQFF
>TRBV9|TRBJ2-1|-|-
TGTGCCAGCAGCGTAGCTGGTAGCGGAGGCCTCTCCTACAATGAGCAGTTCTTC
CASSVAGSGGLSYNEQFF
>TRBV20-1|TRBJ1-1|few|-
TGCAGTGCCTCGCGGGGGGGTTCGGGCACTGAAGCTTTCTTT
CSASRGGSGTEAFF
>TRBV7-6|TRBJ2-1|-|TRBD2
TGTGCCAGCGGGGGAGGACTAGCGGGAGGGGTGCCCTACAATGAGCAGTTCTTC
CASGGGLAGGVPYNEQFF
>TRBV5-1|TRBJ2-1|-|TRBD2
TGCGCCAGCAGCCCGACCGGGACTAGCGGGAGGTTAAGTGAGCAGTTCTTC
CASSPTGTSGRLSEQFF
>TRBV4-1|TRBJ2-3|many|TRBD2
TGCGCCAGCAGCCAACTACTAGCGGGAAACACAGATACGCAGTATTTT
CASSQLLAGNTDTQYF
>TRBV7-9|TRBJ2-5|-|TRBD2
TGTGCCAGCAGCCCTCGGGGGGGGCGCGCCCAAGAGACCCAGTACTTC
CASSPRGGRAQETQYF
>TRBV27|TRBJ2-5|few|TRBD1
TGTGCCAGCAGTCCAGCCAGAGCAGGGGGTCAGGAGACCCAGTACTTC
CASSPARAGGQETQYF
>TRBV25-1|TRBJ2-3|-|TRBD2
TGTGCCAGCAGTGAGACTAGCGGGACGGTAGATACGCAGTATTTT
CASSETSGTVDTQYF
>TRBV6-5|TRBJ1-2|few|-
TGTGCCAGCAGTTACCGTGAGCCGGTTTATGGCTACACCTTC
CASSYREPVYGYTF
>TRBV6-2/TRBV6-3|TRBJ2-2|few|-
TGTGCCAGCACCCACGTGGGGGGCGGGGAGCTGTTTTTT
CASTHVGGGELFF
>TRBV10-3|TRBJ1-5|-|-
TGTGCCATCAGTGAGACGGGTGGAAGCAATCAGCCCCAGCATTTT
CAISETGGSNQPQHF
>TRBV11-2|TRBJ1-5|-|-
TGTGCCAGCGGAGAGGTTGGTCAGCCCCAGCATTTT
CASGEVGQPQHF
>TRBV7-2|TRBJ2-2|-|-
TGTGCCAGCAGCTTAAGCGGCCGGTCGTGGCTGTTTTTT
CASSLSGRSWLFF
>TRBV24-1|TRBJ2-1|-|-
TGTGCCACCAGTGATTCAGCAGCGTTCGGTGAGCAGTTCTTC
CATSDSAAFGEQFF
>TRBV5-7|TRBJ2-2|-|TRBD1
TGTGCCAGCAGCTTGGATCAGGGGGCGAACACCGGGGAGCTGTTTTTT
CASSLDQGANTGELFF
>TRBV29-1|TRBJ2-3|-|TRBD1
TGCAGCGTGGATCCGGTTGACAGGGGTACAGATACGCAGTATTTT
CSVDPVDRGTDTQYF
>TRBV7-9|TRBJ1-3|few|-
TGTGCCAGCAGCTCCGGACAGCCCCGGTTT
CASSSGQPRF
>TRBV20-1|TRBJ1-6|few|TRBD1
TGCAGTGCCACAGGCGGACAGGGGTTGAATTCACCCCTCCACTTT
CSATGGQGLNSPLHF
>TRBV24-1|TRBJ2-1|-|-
TGTGCCACCAGTTGGTCATACAATGAGCAGTTCTTC
CATSWSYNEQFF
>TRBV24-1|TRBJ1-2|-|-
TGTGCCACCAGTGACTCTATAGGGGGAGACTATGGCTACACCTTC
CATSDSIGGDYGYTF
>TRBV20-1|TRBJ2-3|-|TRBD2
TGCAGTGCTAGGACTAGCCTGAACACAGATACGCAGTATTTT
CSARTSLNTDTQYF
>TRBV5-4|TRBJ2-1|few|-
TGTGCCAGCAGCCCCTGGGATAGGTCTGGGCAGTTCTTC
CASSPWDRSGQFF
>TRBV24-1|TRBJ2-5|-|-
TGTGCCACCAGTGATTTGGGGTTTTCGGAGACCCAGTACTTC
CATSDLGFSETQYF
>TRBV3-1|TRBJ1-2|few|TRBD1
TGTGCCAGCAGCCTGAGGACAGGGGGAGCCCATGGCTACACCTTC
CASSLRTGGAHGYTF
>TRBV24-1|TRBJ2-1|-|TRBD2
TGTGCCACCAGTGAGGCTAGCGGGAGGTCTTCCTACAATGAGCAGTTCTTC
CATSEASGRSSYNEQFF